This TCR beta chain is drawn from a study of CXCR3-negative and CXCR3-positive naive CD8 T cells. Study findings and constraints: Memory cells differed in TRBV-TRBJ usage, but naive CXCR3-negative and CXCR3-positive cells had similar usage. Fresh PBMCs went into most assays, and CXCR3 expression partly declined after cryopreservation.

The CDR3 has 16 amino acids. The germline V gene encodes CDR1 LNHDA and CDR2 SQIVND (reference sequence). As to this clonotype: Its antigen remains unknown.

TRB cDNA was prepared as libraries by UMI-labeled 5' RACE. For each CDR3 protein, TCRdb gives one entry from its re-call of the 5' RACE reads, without DNA. With 20,000 to 25,000 distinct CDR3 sequences in the sample, the ten largest clones hold around 20%. This TCR was recovered from a human donor in good health. Some clones in this sample may be carry-over from other donors' samples. The V and J genes are TRBV19 and TRBJ2-4; TCRdb outputs TRBD1, but without DNA this stays unchecked. The sample taken for sequencing was memory CD8+ T cells from blood. CDR3 protein: CASSIGAGMAKNIQYF. Full variable domain (remainder filled in from reference TRBV19 and TRBJ2-4): DGGITQSPKYLFRKEGQNVTLSCEQNLNHDAMYWYRQDPGQGLRLIYYSQIVNDFQKGDIAEGYSVSREKKESFPLTVTSAQKNPTAFYLCASSIGAGMAKNIQYFGAGTRLSVL.